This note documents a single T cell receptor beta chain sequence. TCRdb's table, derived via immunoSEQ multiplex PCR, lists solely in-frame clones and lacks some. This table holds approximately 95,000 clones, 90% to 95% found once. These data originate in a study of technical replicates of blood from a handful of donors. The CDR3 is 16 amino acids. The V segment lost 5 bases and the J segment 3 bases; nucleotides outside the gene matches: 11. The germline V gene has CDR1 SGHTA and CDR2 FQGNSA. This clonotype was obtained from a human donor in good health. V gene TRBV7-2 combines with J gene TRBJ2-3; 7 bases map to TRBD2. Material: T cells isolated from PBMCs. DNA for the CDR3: TGTGCCAGCAGCGGGAGGGCGGGTTTGTGGACAGATACGCAGTATTTT. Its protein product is CASSGRAGLWTDTQYF.